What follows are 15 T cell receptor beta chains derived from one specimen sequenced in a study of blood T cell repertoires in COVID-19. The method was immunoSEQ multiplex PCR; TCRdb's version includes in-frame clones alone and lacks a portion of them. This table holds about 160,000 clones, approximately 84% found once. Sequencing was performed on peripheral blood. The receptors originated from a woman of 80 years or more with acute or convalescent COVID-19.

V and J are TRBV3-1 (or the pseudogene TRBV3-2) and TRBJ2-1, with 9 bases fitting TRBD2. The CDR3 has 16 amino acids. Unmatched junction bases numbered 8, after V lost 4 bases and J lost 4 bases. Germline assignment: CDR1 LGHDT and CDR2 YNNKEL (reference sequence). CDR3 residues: CASSPPAGGGYNEQFF. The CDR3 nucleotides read TGTGCCAGCAGCCCCCCAGCGGGAGGAGGATACAATGAGCAGTTCTTC.

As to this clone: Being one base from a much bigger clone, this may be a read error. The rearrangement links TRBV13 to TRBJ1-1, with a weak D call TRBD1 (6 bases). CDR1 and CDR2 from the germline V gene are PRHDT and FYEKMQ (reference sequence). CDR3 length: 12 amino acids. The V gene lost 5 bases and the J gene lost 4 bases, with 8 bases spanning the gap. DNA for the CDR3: TGTGCCAGCAGCAACAGGGTCACTGAAGCTTTCTTT. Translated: CASSNRVTEAFF.

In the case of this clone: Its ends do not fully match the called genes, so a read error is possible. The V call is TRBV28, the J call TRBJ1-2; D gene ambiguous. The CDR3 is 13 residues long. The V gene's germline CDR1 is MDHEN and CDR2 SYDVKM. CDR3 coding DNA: TGTGCAAGCATGCCGGGAAGGCAATATGGCTACACCTTC. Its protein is CASMPGRQYGYTF.

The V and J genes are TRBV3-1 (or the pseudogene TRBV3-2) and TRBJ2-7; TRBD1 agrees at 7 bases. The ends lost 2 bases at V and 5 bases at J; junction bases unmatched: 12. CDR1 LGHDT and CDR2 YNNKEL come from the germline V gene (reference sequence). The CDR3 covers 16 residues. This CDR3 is CASSQRDSRGSHEQYF. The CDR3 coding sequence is TGTGCCAGCAGCCAAAGGGATAGCAGGGGGTCCCACGAGCAGTACTTC.

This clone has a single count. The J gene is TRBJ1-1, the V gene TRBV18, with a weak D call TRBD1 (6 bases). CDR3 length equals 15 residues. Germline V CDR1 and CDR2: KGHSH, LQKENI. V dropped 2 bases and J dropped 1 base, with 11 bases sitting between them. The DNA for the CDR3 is TGTGCCAGCTCACCATCCAGGGGCTCGAACACTGAAGCTTTCTTT. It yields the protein CASSPSRGSNTEAFF.

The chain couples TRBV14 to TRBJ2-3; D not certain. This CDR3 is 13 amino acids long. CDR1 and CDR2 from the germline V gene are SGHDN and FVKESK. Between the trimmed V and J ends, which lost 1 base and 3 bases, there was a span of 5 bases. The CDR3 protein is CASSQAQTDTQYF. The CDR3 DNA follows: TGTGCCAGCAGCCAAGCCCAAACAGATACGCAGTATTTT.

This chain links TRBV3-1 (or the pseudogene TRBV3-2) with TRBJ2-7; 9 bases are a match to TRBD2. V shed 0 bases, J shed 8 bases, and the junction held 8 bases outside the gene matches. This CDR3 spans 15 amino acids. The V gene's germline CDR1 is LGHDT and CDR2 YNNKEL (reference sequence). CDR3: CASSQEGLAGPKQYF. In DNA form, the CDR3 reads TGTGCCAGCAGCCAAGAGGGCCTAGCGGGACCGAAGCAGTACTTC.

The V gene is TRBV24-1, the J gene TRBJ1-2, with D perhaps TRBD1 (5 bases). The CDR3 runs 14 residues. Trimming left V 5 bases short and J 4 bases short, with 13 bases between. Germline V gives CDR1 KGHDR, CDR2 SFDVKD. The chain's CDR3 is CATSAADKSYGYTF. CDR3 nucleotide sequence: TGTGCCACCAGTGCCGCGGACAAAAGCTATGGCTACACCTTC.

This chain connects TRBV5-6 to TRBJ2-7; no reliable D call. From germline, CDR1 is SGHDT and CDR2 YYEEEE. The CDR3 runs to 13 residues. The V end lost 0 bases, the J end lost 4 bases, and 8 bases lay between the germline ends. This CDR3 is CASSLGSRYEQYF. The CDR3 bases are TGTGCCAGCAGCTTGGGAAGCAGGTACGAGCAGTACTTC. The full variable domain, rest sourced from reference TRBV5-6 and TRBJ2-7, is DAGVTQSPTHLIKTRGQQVTLRCSPKSGHDTVSWYQQALGQGPQFIFQYYEEEERQRGNFPDRFSGHQFPNYSSELNVNALLLGDSALYLCASSLGSRYEQYFGPGTRLTVT.

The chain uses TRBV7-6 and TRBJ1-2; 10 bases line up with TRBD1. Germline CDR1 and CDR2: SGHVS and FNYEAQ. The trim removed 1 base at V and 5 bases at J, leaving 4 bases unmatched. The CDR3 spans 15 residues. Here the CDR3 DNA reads TGTGCCAGCAGCTTAGACGGGACAGGGGCATATGGCTACACCTTC. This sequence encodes CASSLDGTGAYGYTF.

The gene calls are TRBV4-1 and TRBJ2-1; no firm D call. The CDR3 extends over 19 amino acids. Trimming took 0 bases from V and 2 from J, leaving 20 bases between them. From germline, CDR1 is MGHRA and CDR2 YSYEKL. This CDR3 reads CASSQDGLVSAAPYNEQFF. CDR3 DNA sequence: TGCGCCAGCAGCCAAGATGGGTTGGTGAGCGCAGCACCCTACAATGAGCAGTTCTTC.

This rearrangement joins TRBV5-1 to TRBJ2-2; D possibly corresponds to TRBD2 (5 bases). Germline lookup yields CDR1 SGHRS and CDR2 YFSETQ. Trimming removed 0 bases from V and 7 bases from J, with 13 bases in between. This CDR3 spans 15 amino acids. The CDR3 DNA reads TGCGCCAGCAGCTTGGACATTAGTCGGGGCGGGGAGCTGTTTTTT. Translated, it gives CASSLDISRGGELFF. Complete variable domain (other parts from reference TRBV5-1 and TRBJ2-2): KAGVTQTPRYLIKTRGQQVTLSCSPISGHRSVSWYQQTPGQGLQFLFEYFSETQRNKGNFPGRFSGRQFSNSRSEMNVSTLELGDSALYLCASSLDISRGGELFFGEGSRLTVL.

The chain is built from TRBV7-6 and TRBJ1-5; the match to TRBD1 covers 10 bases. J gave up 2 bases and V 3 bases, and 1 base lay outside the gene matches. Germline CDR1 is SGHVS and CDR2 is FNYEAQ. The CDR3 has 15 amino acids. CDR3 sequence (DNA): TGTGCCAGCAGCTTGGGACAGGGGCGCAATCAGCCCCAGCATTTT. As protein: CASSLGQGRNQPQHF.

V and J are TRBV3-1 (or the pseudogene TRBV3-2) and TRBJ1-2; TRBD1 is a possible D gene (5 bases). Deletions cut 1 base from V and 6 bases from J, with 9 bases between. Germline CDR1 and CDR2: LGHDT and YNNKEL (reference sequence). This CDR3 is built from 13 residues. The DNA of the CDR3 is TGTGCCAGCAGCCAAGTAGGGGAAAATGGCTACACCTTC. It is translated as CASSQVGENGYTF.

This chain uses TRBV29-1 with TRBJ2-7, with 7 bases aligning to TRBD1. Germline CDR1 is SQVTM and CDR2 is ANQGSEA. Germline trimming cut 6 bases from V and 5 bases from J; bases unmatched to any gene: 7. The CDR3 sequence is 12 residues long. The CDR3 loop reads CSVGQLLDEQYF. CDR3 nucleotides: TGCAGCGTGGGACAGCTTTTAGACGAGCAGTACTTC.